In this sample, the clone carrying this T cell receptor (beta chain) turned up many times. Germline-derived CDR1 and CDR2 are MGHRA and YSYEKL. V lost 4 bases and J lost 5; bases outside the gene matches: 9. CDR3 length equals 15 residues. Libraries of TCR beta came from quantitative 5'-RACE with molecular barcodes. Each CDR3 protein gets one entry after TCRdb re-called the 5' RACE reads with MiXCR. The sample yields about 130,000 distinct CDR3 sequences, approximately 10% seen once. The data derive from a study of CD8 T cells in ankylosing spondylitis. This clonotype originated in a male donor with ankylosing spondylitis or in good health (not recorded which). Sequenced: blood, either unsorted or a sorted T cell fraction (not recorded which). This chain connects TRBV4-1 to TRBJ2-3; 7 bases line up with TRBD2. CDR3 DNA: TGCGCCAGCAGCCTCCTGGCGGGAGTTGGAGATACGCAGTATTTT. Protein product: CASSLLAGVGDTQYF.